The 16 T cell receptor beta chains below all came from one sample that was sequenced in a study of T cells in tumors after PD-1 blockade. Sequencing used immunoSEQ multiplex PCR; TCRdb keeps in-frame clones, though not all of them. Of over 60,000 clones in the sample, approximately 79% are singletons; the top ten hold roughly 4.7%. Material: PBMCs, obtained after anti-PD-1 treatment. The receptors come from a human donor with basal cell carcinoma.

The chain carries TRBV15 and TRBJ1-2; D ambiguous. The CDR3 spans 16 residues. V was cut by 2 bases and J by 0 bases, with 13 bases left in between. Looked up from germline, CDR1 is LNHNV and CDR2 is YYDKDF (reference sequence). The CDR3 region is CATSRSGQEANYGYTF. CDR3 sequence (DNA): TGTGCCACCAGCAGATCCGGTCAGGAGGCTAACTATGGCTACACCTTC.

V and J are TRBV30 and TRBJ1-4; the D is unclear. Trimming left V 0 bases short and J 3 bases short, with 11 bases between. This CDR3 has 15 amino acids. Germline V gene lookup returns CDR1 GTSNPN and CDR2 SVGIG (reference sequence). The CDR3 DNA follows: TGTGCCTGGAGTGTACTTTCGGGAGCTAATGAAAAACTGTTTTTT. It translates to CAWSVLSGANEKLFF.

The CDR3 here is CASSDGEADTQYF. The CDR3 coding sequence is TGTGCCAGCAGTGATGGGGAGGCAGATACGCAGTATTTT. The chain employs TRBV6-4 and TRBJ2-3; weak D call: TRBD2 (6 bases). CDR3 length: 13 residues. Trimming shortened V by 3 bases and J by 4 bases, and 8 bases separated the two germline ends. Germline values: CDR1 MRHNA, CDR2 SNTAGT.

The J gene is TRBJ2-1, the V gene TRBV25-1; a weak D match, TRBD1 (5 bases). Germline V CDR1 and CDR2: MGHDK, SYGVNS. V was shortened by 0 bases and J by 7 bases, with 16 bases between the two germline ends. The CDR3 totals 16 residues. This CDR3 is CASSEYDRVTPNEQFF. In DNA, the CDR3 is TGTGCCAGCAGTGAATATGACAGAGTTACCCCGAATGAGCAGTTCTTC.

This chain joins TRBV6-5 and TRBJ2-3, with D tentatively TRBD2 (5 bases). V gave up 5 bases and J gave up 1 base, with 13 bases separating them. Germline CDR1 MNHEY, CDR2 SVGAGI. CDR3 size: 15 residues. The CDR3 bases are TGTGCCAGCAGTCGCCCGACCGGGGGCACAGATACGCAGTATTTT. It is translated as CASSRPTGGTDTQYF.

Only one count was recorded for this clone. This chain uses TRBV7-6 with TRBJ2-3, with a weak D call TRBD2 (6 bases). The germline V gene has CDR1 SGHVS and CDR2 FNYEAQ. This CDR3 has 17 amino acids. Trimming took 1 base from V and 1 from J, leaving 15 bases between them. DNA of the CDR3: TGTGCCAGCAGCTTAGTGACTAGTTGGTCCCGCACAGATACGCAGTATTTT. This translates into CASSLVTSWSRTDTQYF.

This clone has only a few counts. The chain carries TRBV27 and TRBJ1-2; D is uncertain. The CDR3 spans 14 residues. Looked up from germline, CDR1 is MNHEY and CDR2 is SMNVEV (reference sequence). V was pared by 3 bases and J by 2 bases, with 10 bases between. The CDR3 is CASSFRETNYGYTF. The CDR3 DNA follows: TGTGCCAGCAGTTTTAGGGAAACGAACTATGGCTACACCTTC.

The V gene is TRBV7-2, the J gene TRBJ2-3, with TRBD2 as a possible D gene (6 bases). The CDR3 covers 13 residues. Germline lookup yields CDR1 SGHTA and CDR2 FQGNSA. V dropped 3 bases and J dropped 6 bases, with 10 bases sitting between them. CDR3 DNA sequence: TGTGCCAGCAGCTTGGTGGGGGGTGATACGCAGTATTTT. Residues: CASSLVGGDTQYF.

The chain links TRBV28 to TRBJ1-5, with 9 positions matching TRBD1. The CDR3 loop spans 14 amino acids. Trimming at V came to 5 bases and at J to 5 bases, leaving 4 bases not matched to a gene. The germline gives CDR1 MDHEN, CDR2 SYDVKM. The CDR3 loop reads CASSLGTGHQPQHF. CDR3 sequence (DNA): TGTGCCAGCAGTCTGGGGACAGGGCATCAGCCCCAGCATTTT.

This clone is a singleton in its sample. V usage is TRBV5-4 and J usage is TRBJ2-2; TRBD2 agrees at 9 bases. The CDR3 extends over 15 amino acids. Germline CDR1 SGHNT, CDR2 YYREEE (reference sequence). V gave up 3 bases and J gave up 3 bases; unmatched junction bases: 3. DNA of the CDR3: TGTGCCAGCAGCTCGGCGGGGGGGGACACCGGGGAGCTGTTTTTT. This gives the protein CASSSAGGDTGELFF.

This chain connects TRBV7-2 to TRBJ2-1; the match to TRBD1 covers 7 bases. The CDR3 extends over 15 amino acids. Germline CDR1 and CDR2: SGHTA and FQGNSA. The V and J ends lost 1 base and 2 bases, in that order; junction bases with no gene match: 2. Written as DNA, the CDR3 is TGTGCCAGCAGCTTAGACAGGGGAGCCTACAATGAGCAGTTCTTC. Translation: CASSLDRGAYNEQFF.

This clone appeared a single time. This chain links TRBV14 with TRBJ2-1; D call uncertain. The CDR3 length is 16 residues. Germline-derived CDR1 and CDR2 are SGHDN and FVKESK. Trimming stripped 4 bases from V and 0 bases from J, with 13 bases between. The CDR3 loop reads CASSPLDTRSYNEQFF. CDR3 coding DNA: TGTGCCAGCAGCCCGCTAGACACCCGCTCCTACAATGAGCAGTTCTTC.

V and J are TRBV27 and TRBJ2-7, with a weak D call TRBD1 (6 bases). Trimming removed 1 base at V and 0 bases at J, with 13 bases between. CDR1 and CDR2 from the germline V gene are MNHEY and SMNVEV (reference sequence). This CDR3 contains 16 residues. CDR3 in DNA: TGTGCCAGCAGTTTATTCCCACAGGGAAGCTCCTACGAGCAGTACTTC. Protein: CASSLFPQGSSYEQYF.

This clone has more than one count but fewer than ten. The gene calls are TRBV25-1 and TRBJ1-2; 9 nucleotides agree with TRBD1. J gave up 2 bases and V 4 bases, and 8 bases lay outside the gene matches. The V gene's germline CDR1 is MGHDK and CDR2 SYGVNS. This CDR3 comprises 16 residues. For the CDR3, the DNA is TGTGCCAGCAGTGGCCTCGGGACAGGGAAGAACTATGGCTACACCTTC. Translated: CASSGLGTGKNYGYTF.

The V gene is TRBV7-9, the J gene TRBJ2-1; D remains ambiguous. Trimming removed 4 bases from V and 7 bases from J, with 11 bases in between. The CDR3 has 13 amino acids. The germline CDR1 and CDR2 sequences are SEHNR and FQNEAQ (reference sequence). CDR3 DNA: TGTGCCAGCAGCTCCTCAGGAGTGAATGAGCAGTTCTTC. This gives the protein CASSSSGVNEQFF.

V is TRBV5-4 and J is TRBJ2-2; TRBD1 agrees at 11 bases. This CDR3 has 15 amino acids. Germline lookup yields CDR1 SGHNT and CDR2 YYREEE (reference sequence). J lost 6 bases, V lost 6 bases, and 7 bases had no gene match. The CDR3 region has the DNA TGTGCCAGCACCGTTCGGACAGGGGGCCCCGGGGAGCTGTTTTTT. This encodes CASTVRTGGPGELFF.